This entry lists 15 T cell receptor beta chains sequenced from one sample in a study of blood T cell repertoires in COVID-19. Method: immunoSEQ multiplex PCR; TCRdb's copy keeps in-frame clones and lacks some. The table includes about 240,000 clones, roughly 89% detected once. Source material: PBMCs or T cells enriched from blood (not recorded which). These receptors all stem from a man between 35 and 55 years old who had recovered from COVID-19.

This clone has just one count. The chain uses TRBV6-5 and TRBJ1-3; a weak D match, TRBD1 (5 bases). Germline V CDR1 and CDR2: MNHEY, SVGAGI. V was trimmed by 8 bases and J by 4 bases, leaving 15 bases between them. CDR3 size: 14 residues. The CDR3 sequence is CASGRQGGGNTIYF. The CDR3 bases are TGTGCCAGCGGCCGCCAGGGAGGCGGAAACACCATATATTTT.

J is TRBJ2-3 and V is TRBV25-1; weak D call: TRBD2 (6 bases). V dropped 2 bases and J dropped 3 bases, with 18 bases sitting between them. The CDR3 consists of 17 residues. Germline assignment: CDR1 MGHDK and CDR2 SYGVNS. The CDR3 DNA reads TGTGCCAGCAGTGAACCAGGGACTCGCTTCTTAACAGATACGCAGTATTTT. Its translation is CASSEPGTRFLTDTQYF.

The chain has TRBV27 and TRBJ2-6; the D gene is possibly TRBD1 (5 bases). The length of the CDR3 is 18 residues. Between the trimmed V and J ends, which lost 4 bases and 1 base, there was a span of 17 bases. CDR1 is MNHEY, CDR2 SMNVEV, per germline (reference sequence). DNA for the CDR3: TGTGCCAGCAGTTATGCCGCACCAGGGTTTTCTGGGGCCAACGTCCTGACTTTC. This translates into CASSYAAPGFSGANVLTF.

V and J are TRBV5-6 and TRBJ2-2; 10 bases agree with TRBD2. Germline loops: CDR1 SGHDT, CDR2 YYEEEE. V gave up 1 base and J gave up 3 bases; unmatched junction bases: 3. The length of the CDR3 is 16 residues. DNA of the CDR3: TGTGCCAGCAGCTTGTTGCTAGCGGGGGACACCGGGGAGCTGTTTTTT. It specifies CASSLLLAGDTGELFF.

The chain couples TRBV5-4 to TRBJ2-2; the match to TRBD1 covers 9 bases. From germline, CDR1 is SGHNT and CDR2 YYREEE (reference sequence). The length of the CDR3 is 15 residues. The V segment lost 4 bases and the J segment 8 bases; nucleotides outside the gene matches: 9. The CDR3, as DNA: TGTGCCAGCAGCGCAAAACAGGGGGCGCGAGGGGAGCTGTTTTTT. This encodes CASSAKQGARGELFF.

This chain uses TRBV27 with TRBJ2-5, with 8 bases aligning to TRBD2. The germline CDR1 and CDR2 sequences are MNHEY and SMNVEV (reference sequence). With 8 bases clipped from V and 7 bases from J, the junction kept 9 bases outside the gene matches. The CDR3 extends over 13 amino acids. In DNA form, the CDR3 reads TGTGCCAGCTCCCAGCGGGAGATCGGGACCCAGTACTTC. It translates to CASSQREIGTQYF.

The chain carries TRBV5-1 and TRBJ1-2; TRBD1 might be the D (6 bases). The CDR3 has 14 residues. V lost 4 bases, J lost 4 bases, and 14 bases lay in between. CDR1 is SGHRS and CDR2 is YFSETQ in the germline V gene. DNA for the CDR3: TGCGCCAGCAGCCTTACAGGGACCAGCTATGGCTACACCTTC. Translated, it gives CASSLTGTSYGYTF.

V usage is TRBV5-1 and J usage is TRBJ2-1; maybe TRBD2 (5 bases). The CDR3 length is 15 residues. Trimming pared 0 bases from V and 7 bases from J, leaving 14 bases between. Germline V gene data show CDR1 as SGHRS and CDR2 as YFSETQ. The CDR3 here is CASSLDFREGNEQFF. DNA of the CDR3: TGCGCCAGCAGCTTGGATTTTCGGGAAGGGAATGAGCAGTTCTTC.

The chain carries TRBV27 and TRBJ2-5; 8 bases align to TRBD2. The CDR3 is made up of 15 amino acids. The V segment lost 5 bases and the J segment 1 base; nucleotides outside the gene matches: 6. Germline CDR1 reads MNHEY; CDR2 reads SMNVEV (reference sequence). The CDR3 protein is CASSPFSGTQETQYF. The CDR3 DNA sequence: TGTGCCAGCAGTCCCTTTAGCGGGACCCAAGAGACCCAGTACTTC.

For the CDR3, the DNA is TGTGCCAGTAGTATATCAGGGGTAGGGACCCAGTACTTC. Translated: CASSISGVGTQYF. The rearrangement joins TRBV19 to TRBJ2-5; D possibly corresponds to TRBD1 (6 bases). Looked up from germline, CDR1 is LNHDA and CDR2 is SQIVND (reference sequence). The CDR3 runs 13 residues. V was pared by 2 bases and J by 7 bases, with 11 bases between.

The chain couples TRBV6-6 to TRBJ2-7; 7 positions agree with TRBD1. CDR3 length: 15 residues. The junction had 4 bases not matched to a gene; V was cut back by 2 bases and J by 0 bases. CDR1 and CDR2 (germline): MNHNY, SVGAGI (reference sequence). The CDR3 DNA follows: TGTGCCAGCAGTTACGGACAGGCCAGCTCCTACGAGCAGTACTTC. Protein product: CASSYGQASSYEQYF.

This chain joins TRBV6-5 and TRBJ2-5; TRBD1 matches at 9 bases. The J segment lost 5 bases and the V segment lost 7 bases, leaving 8 bases of the junction unmatched. This CDR3 region has 14 residues. Germline V gives CDR1 MNHEY, CDR2 SVGAGI. CDR3: CASTQGAYGETQYF. CDR3 nucleotides: TGTGCCAGCACACAGGGGGCATATGGGGAGACCCAGTACTTC.

The V gene is TRBV12-5, the J gene TRBJ2-3; 11 bases are a match to TRBD1. The germline V gene has CDR1 LGHNT and CDR2 FRNRAP. The CDR3 totals 21 residues. The V segment lost 1 base and the J segment 1 base; nucleotides outside the gene matches: 16. The CDR3 nucleotides read TGTGCTAGTGGTTTGGGAGACCAATGGGACAGGGGGATCATACGCACAGATACGCAGTATTTT. Encoded protein: CASGLGDQWDRGIIRTDTQYF.

This chain joins TRBV7-2 and TRBJ2-4; D perhaps matches TRBD1 (5 bases). Trimming cost V 5 bases and J 2 bases, with 16 bases left between them. The germline V gene encodes CDR1 SGHTA and CDR2 FQGNSA. There are 16 residues in the CDR3. CDR3 region: CASSRPTVSTKNIQYF. Written as DNA, the CDR3 is TGTGCCAGCAGCAGGCCGACAGTCTCTACCAAAAACATTCAGTACTTC.

The chain links TRBV4-1 to TRBJ2-1; 11 bases match TRBD2. The CDR3 consists of 19 residues. V lost 1 base to trimming and J lost 0 bases; unmatched junction nucleotides: 8. The germline V gene has CDR1 MGHRA and CDR2 YSYEKL. This CDR3 is CASSQGGLAVSTSYNEQFF. In nucleotides, the CDR3 is TGCGCCAGCAGCCAAGGGGGACTAGCGGTTTCCACCTCCTACAATGAGCAGTTCTTC.